The present entry profiles one T cell receptor (beta chain) with its context. What this receptor recognizes is not known. Base qualities are not at hand, and no much larger clone is one base apart. The sample is drawn from a study of blood T cell repertoires in COVID-19 (dated by TCRdb to the early 2020s). Regarding the study in general: Samples from collaborators originated in the United States, Italy and Spain and spanned both the acute and convalescent phases of COVID-19. A de-identified subject ID, COVID-19 status, age in years and sex were almost always included in the sample metadata. The samples were drawn from two sources: the first 160 participants of the ongoing ImmuneRACE study, and over 950 subjects contributed by 6 global collaborators. The repertoires were released in a freely available public database intended as a resource for research on the immune response to SARS-CoV-2. Where available, HLA class I and class II types were taken from metadata supplied by the sample provider and were not determined by assay-based typing. Deeply sampled blood TCRbeta repertoires from subjects exposed to, actively infected with, or recovered from COVID-19 were included in the dataset. The material from the prospective study consisted of cDNA or gDNA derived from T cells, B-cell-depleted T cells, or PBMCs.

From a lookup of the germline V gene, CDR1 and CDR2 are KGHSH and LQKENI. V is pared back by 2 bases and J by 2 bases, with 13 bases lying between the germline termini. The CDR3 goes from the cysteine to the phenylalanine over 15 residues. Only CDR3 DNA remains: 45 bases, in frame from the first base. What the study reported, not specific to this receptor: The quantity of clinical and demographic metadata differed by source and by participant and was supplied without curation.

TCRbeta CDR3 regions were amplified from genomic DNA by means of the immunoSEQ Assay, a bias-controlled multiplex PCR. On the study's bioinformatics: Within the assay, amplification of reference gene primers was used to estimate how many nucleated cells each sample contained. To quantify the absolute abundance of each unique TCRbeta CDR3 rearrangement, sequence reads were collapsed and filtered. For each sample, productive Simpson clonality was calculated by taking the square root of Simpson's diversity index across productive rearrangements. What TCRdb holds here is the immuneACCESS table cut down to in-frame rearrangements. Part of the clones is not present; checked against another copy, under half of the missing clones reflect an unresolved V gene, and the others are unexplained. V and J calls and clone size are copied from that table; D and trimming were computed from the DNA. Across this sample there are 250,000 or so clones, with 80% to 85% seen only once. The ten largest make up 3.4% of the sample.

Enrolling through a virtual design, the prospective study's participants ranged in age from about 18 to 100 years and lived across roughly 23 United States geographic areas. In the prospective study, participants were assigned to cohorts based on the clinical history participants reported in a screening survey and a study questionnaire. Recovered participants in ImmuneRACE Cohort 3 were defined as having two consecutive negative NP/OP PCR tests, clearance from a healthcare professional, or resolution of symptoms. Mobile phlebotomists in the prospective study collected whole blood, serum and a nasopharyngeal or oropharyngeal swab from every participant. Prospective study participants could optionally give additional blood draws and questionnaires over an approximately two-month period. Before DNA extraction, prospective study blood samples were shipped either frozen or at room temperature.

This clonotype was sampled from a man over 45 who had recovered from COVID-19. Recombination linked TRBV18 to TRBJ2-7; TRBD1 might be the D gene, on 5 matching bases. The specimen sequenced was PBMCs or T cells enriched from blood (not recorded which). The nucleotides are TGTGCCAGCTCACCATTCTCGACAGCTGCCTACGAGCAGTACTTC. The encoded protein is CASSPFSTAAYEQYF.